Listed below are T cell receptor beta chains from one sample, sequenced in a study of beta chain features in type 1 diabetes. Profiling relied on immunoSEQ multiplex PCR, and the TCRdb table lists in-frame clones only, not all of them. This repertoire shows 130,000 to 150,000 clones, 40% to 60% found once; its top ten account for around 0.43%. Sequencing input: Tregs from blood. The receptors derive from a man between 18 and 35 years old in good health. Both conserved end residues are part of each CDR3. Each record gives: CDR3 protein, CDR3 DNA, V gene, D gene, clone size, J gene. The D gene is left open where the match is weak. Clone size, where shown, is once, few, many, or a class for clones that have expanded.

cdr3_aa: CASSYGQINEKLFF
cdr3_nt: TGTGCCAGCAGCTACGGACAGATCAATGAAAAACTGTTTTTT
v_call: TRBV6-5
d_call: NA
clone_size: NA
j_call: TRBJ1-4

cdr3_aa: CASTGTGPNTEAFF
cdr3_nt: TGTGCCAGCACCGGGACAGGACCGAACACTGAAGCTTTCTTT
v_call: TRBV6-1
d_call: TRBD1
clone_size: NA
j_call: TRBJ1-1

cdr3_aa: CASNLGGDDYGYTF
cdr3_nt: TGTGCCAGCAACTTAGGGGGCGACGACTATGGCTACACCTTC
v_call: TRBV28
d_call: TRBD1
clone_size: NA
j_call: TRBJ1-2

cdr3_aa: CASSWRGEDTEAFF
cdr3_nt: TGTGCCAGCAGCTGGAGAGGGGAGGACACTGAAGCTTTCTTT
v_call: TRBV5-5
d_call: NA
clone_size: NA
j_call: TRBJ1-1

cdr3_aa: CASRRANTGELFF
cdr3_nt: TGTGCCAGCAGGAGGGCGAACACCGGGGAGCTGTTTTTT
v_call: TRBV25-1
d_call: NA
clone_size: NA
j_call: TRBJ2-2

cdr3_aa: CASSLGRGGPSYEQYF
cdr3_nt: TGTGCCAGCAGCTTAGGTCGCGGGGGACCCTCCTACGAGCAGTACTTC
v_call: TRBV7-8
d_call: TRBD2
clone_size: few
j_call: TRBJ2-7

cdr3_aa: CASSQSRRGPHKVEQYF
cdr3_nt: TGCGCCAGCAGTCAATCACGCAGGGGACCCCATAAGGTCGAGCAGTACTTC
v_call: TRBV23-1
d_call: NA
clone_size: NA
j_call: TRBJ2-7

cdr3_aa: CASSQEPRVRTGTEAFF
cdr3_nt: TGTGCCAGCAGCCAAGAGCCTCGGGTCCGCACGGGCACTGAAGCTTTCTTT
v_call: TRBV4-2
d_call: NA
clone_size: NA
j_call: TRBJ1-1

cdr3_aa: CSVEGLINEQFF
cdr3_nt: TGCAGCGTCGAGGGACTAATCAATGAGCAGTTCTTC
v_call: TRBV29-1
d_call: TRBD2
clone_size: few
j_call: TRBJ2-1

cdr3_aa: CASSPGLAGVDSYNEQFF
cdr3_nt: TGTGCCAGCAGCCCGGGACTAGCGGGAGTGGATTCCTACAATGAGCAGTTCTTC
v_call: TRBV4-2
d_call: TRBD2
clone_size: NA
j_call: TRBJ2-1

cdr3_aa: CASSLFRSSDTQYF
cdr3_nt: TGTGCCAGCAGCTTATTCCGGAGTTCAGATACGCAGTATTTT
v_call: TRBV7-9
d_call: NA
clone_size: NA
j_call: TRBJ2-3

cdr3_aa: CASSPLTETEQFF
cdr3_nt: TGTGCCAGCAGCCCCTTGACAGAAACTGAGCAGTTCTTC
v_call: TRBV7-3
d_call: NA
clone_size: few
j_call: TRBJ2-1

cdr3_aa: CASSLGYSNYGYTF
cdr3_nt: TGTGCCAGCAGCTTAGGGTACAGCAACTATGGCTACACCTTC
v_call: TRBV7-9
d_call: NA
clone_size: NA
j_call: TRBJ1-2

cdr3_aa: CASSLRQGSTDTQYF
cdr3_nt: TGTGCCAGCAGCTTACGACAGGGAAGCACAGATACGCAGTATTTT
v_call: TRBV7-2
d_call: TRBD1
clone_size: NA
j_call: TRBJ2-3

cdr3_aa: CASSPPGGDTQYF
cdr3_nt: TGTGCCAGCAGCCCCCCAGGGGGCGATACGCAGTATTTT
v_call: TRBV5-4
d_call: TRBD1
clone_size: NA
j_call: TRBJ2-3

cdr3_aa: CASSFVYGSGNEQFF
cdr3_nt: TGTGCCAGCAGCTTCGTTTACGGTTCGGGCAATGAGCAGTTCTTC
v_call: TRBV7-2
d_call: NA
clone_size: NA
j_call: TRBJ2-1

cdr3_aa: CARTRTGGRREGRNEQYF
cdr3_nt: TGTGCCAGAACTCGGACAGGTGGTCGGCGGGAGGGCCGGAACGAGCAGTACTTC
v_call: TRBV7-3
d_call: TRBD2
clone_size: few
j_call: TRBJ2-7

cdr3_aa: CAISDPNTEAFF
cdr3_nt: TGTGCCATTAGCGACCCGAACACTGAAGCTTTCTTT
v_call: TRBV10-3
d_call: NA
clone_size: NA
j_call: TRBJ1-1

cdr3_aa: CAWTPGGPETQYF
cdr3_nt: TGTGCCTGGACGCCAGGGGGTCCGGAGACCCAGTACTTC
v_call: TRBV30
d_call: TRBD1
clone_size: NA
j_call: TRBJ2-5

cdr3_aa: CASSPSLSRETQYF
cdr3_nt: TGTGCCAGCAGCCCCTCGTTGTCTAGAGAGACCCAGTACTTC
v_call: TRBV7-2
d_call: NA
clone_size: NA
j_call: TRBJ2-5

cdr3_aa: CASKRDRENSPLHF
cdr3_nt: TGTGCCAGCAAACGGGACAGGGAAAATTCACCCCTCCACTTT
v_call: TRBV7-2
d_call: TRBD1
clone_size: few
j_call: TRBJ1-6

cdr3_aa: CASSYPNTGELFF
cdr3_nt: TGTGCCAGCAGTTACCCAAACACCGGGGAGCTGTTTTTT
v_call: TRBV6-6
d_call: NA
clone_size: few
j_call: TRBJ2-2

cdr3_aa: CASRKATSGSNEQYF
cdr3_nt: TGTGCCAGCAGAAAAGCGACTAGCGGGAGTAACGAGCAGTACTTC
v_call: TRBV6-5
d_call: TRBD2
clone_size: few
j_call: TRBJ2-7

cdr3_aa: CASSQGLPQYF
cdr3_nt: TGTGCCAGCAGTCAGGGGTTGCCGCAGTATTTT
v_call: TRBV25-1
d_call: NA
clone_size: NA
j_call: TRBJ2-3

cdr3_aa: CASSQTRGLSSYNSPLHF
cdr3_nt: TGCGCCAGCAGCCAGACAAGGGGCCTAAGCTCCTATAATTCACCCCTCCACTTT
v_call: TRBV4-3
d_call: NA
clone_size: NA
j_call: TRBJ1-6

cdr3_aa: CASSLIGGTSGSWGPMYNEQFF
cdr3_nt: TGTGCCAGCAGCTTAATAGGGGGGACTAGCGGGAGCTGGGGGCCAATGTACAATGAGCAGTTCTTC
v_call: TRBV7-3
d_call: TRBD2
clone_size: NA
j_call: TRBJ2-1

cdr3_aa: CSVERGGSSSWFF
cdr3_nt: TGCAGCGTTGAAAGGGGGGGCAGTTCTTCGTGGTTCTTC
v_call: TRBV29-1
d_call: NA
clone_size: few
j_call: TRBJ2-1

cdr3_aa: CASSRGLAVTDTQYF
cdr3_nt: TGTGCCAGCAGCCGTGGACTAGCGGTCACAGATACGCAGTATTTT
v_call: TRBV7-3
d_call: TRBD2
clone_size: few
j_call: TRBJ2-3

cdr3_aa: CASSVGITGSPLHF
cdr3_nt: TGTGCCAGCAGTGTCGGTATAACGGGTTCACCCCTCCACTTT
v_call: TRBV28
d_call: NA
clone_size: NA
j_call: TRBJ1-6

cdr3_aa: CASSYMRVADTQYF
cdr3_nt: TGTGCCAGCAGTTACATGCGGGTAGCAGATACGCAGTATTTT
v_call: TRBV6-5
d_call: NA
clone_size: few
j_call: TRBJ2-3

cdr3_aa: CASSASKLAGTDNEQFF
cdr3_nt: TGTGCCAGCAGCGCGTCCAAACTAGCGGGAACGGACAATGAGCAGTTCTTC
v_call: TRBV9
d_call: TRBD2
clone_size: NA
j_call: TRBJ2-1

cdr3_aa: CASRWARGNQPQHF
cdr3_nt: TGTGCCAGTAGATGGGCGAGGGGGAATCAGCCCCAGCATTTT
v_call: TRBV19
d_call: NA
clone_size: NA
j_call: TRBJ1-5

cdr3_aa: CASSRAGGLLAEQFF
cdr3_nt: TGTGCCAGCAGCCGAGCGGGGGGGCTCCTTGCTGAGCAGTTCTTC
v_call: TRBV7-3
d_call: TRBD2
clone_size: NA
j_call: TRBJ2-1

cdr3_aa: CASSHMTGFDEQYF
cdr3_nt: TGTGCCAGCAGCCACATGACAGGGTTCGACGAGCAGTACTTC
v_call: TRBV4-2
d_call: TRBD1
clone_size: NA
j_call: TRBJ2-7

cdr3_aa: CAWRNPGGETQYF
cdr3_nt: TGTGCCTGGAGAAACCCAGGGGGAGAGACCCAGTACTTC
v_call: TRBV30
d_call: TRBD1
clone_size: NA
j_call: TRBJ2-5

cdr3_aa: CASSSYRGPYEQYF
cdr3_nt: TGTGCCAGCAGTTCGTACAGGGGGCCCTACGAGCAGTACTTC
v_call: TRBV27
d_call: TRBD1
clone_size: NA
j_call: TRBJ2-7

cdr3_aa: CASSPVTLAGGGYEQFF
cdr3_nt: TGTGCCAGCAGCCCAGTTACCTTAGCGGGAGGGGGGTATGAGCAGTTCTTC
v_call: TRBV11-2
d_call: TRBD2
clone_size: NA
j_call: TRBJ2-1

cdr3_aa: CASSEGVPDGYTF
cdr3_nt: TGTGCCAGTAGTGAAGGGGTTCCGGATGGCTACACCTTC
v_call: TRBV19
d_call: NA
clone_size: NA
j_call: TRBJ1-2

cdr3_aa: CSVAIGGPRGIQYF
cdr3_nt: TGCAGCGTTGCAATCGGGGGTCCTCGGGGCATTCAGTACTTC
v_call: TRBV29-1
d_call: NA
clone_size: few
j_call: TRBJ2-4

cdr3_aa: CASSVNLAGGLPTQYF
cdr3_nt: TGTGCCAGCAGCGTAAACCTAGCGGGGGGGCTTCCTACGCAGTATTTT
v_call: TRBV9
d_call: TRBD2
clone_size: NA
j_call: TRBJ2-3

cdr3_aa: CASSLAWAGTSSGEQYF
cdr3_nt: TGTGCCAGCAGCTTAGCGTGGGCCGGGACTAGCTCGGGCGAGCAGTACTTC
v_call: TRBV7-2
d_call: TRBD2
clone_size: NA
j_call: TRBJ2-7

cdr3_aa: CASSRPAGGRNEQFF
cdr3_nt: TGTGCCAGCAGTCGTCCCGCGGGAGGGCGGAATGAGCAGTTCTTC
v_call: TRBV28
d_call: TRBD2
clone_size: few
j_call: TRBJ2-1

cdr3_aa: CASSVTGRTDTQYF
cdr3_nt: TGTGCCAGCAGCGTAACAGGGCGCACAGATACGCAGTATTTT
v_call: TRBV9
d_call: NA
clone_size: once
j_call: TRBJ2-3

cdr3_aa: CASSLVSAMTDTQYF
cdr3_nt: TGCGCCAGCAGCTTGGTAAGCGCCATGACAGATACGCAGTATTTT
v_call: TRBV5-1
d_call: NA
clone_size: NA
j_call: TRBJ2-3

cdr3_aa: CASSPRQGNYGYTF
cdr3_nt: TGTGCCAGCAGTCCGAGACAGGGAAACTATGGCTACACCTTC
v_call: TRBV6-1
d_call: TRBD1
clone_size: NA
j_call: TRBJ1-2

cdr3_aa: CSVGPGYNQPQHF
cdr3_nt: TGCAGCGTTGGTCCGGGATACAATCAGCCCCAGCATTTT
v_call: TRBV29-1
d_call: NA
clone_size: few
j_call: TRBJ1-5

cdr3_aa: CASSLRQASTGELFF
cdr3_nt: TGCGCCAGCAGCCTAAGACAGGCTTCGACCGGGGAGCTGTTTTTT
v_call: TRBV4-3
d_call: NA
clone_size: NA
j_call: TRBJ2-2

cdr3_aa: CSVRQAQANVLTF
cdr3_nt: TGCAGCGTAAGACAGGCTCAGGCCAACGTCCTGACTTTC
v_call: TRBV29-1
d_call: NA
clone_size: NA
j_call: TRBJ2-6

cdr3_aa: CASSLWVDSGELFF
cdr3_nt: TGTGCCAGCAGCTTATGGGTGGACTCCGGGGAGCTGTTTTTT
v_call: TRBV7-3
d_call: NA
clone_size: NA
j_call: TRBJ2-2

cdr3_aa: CASSPPSGGNSPLHF
cdr3_nt: TGTGCCAGCAGTCCCCCCTCGGGGGGAAATTCACCCCTCCACTTT
v_call: TRBV6-6
d_call: NA
clone_size: few
j_call: TRBJ1-6

cdr3_aa: CASSTSGTGTSEQYF
cdr3_nt: TGTGCCAGTAGTACTTCCGGGACAGGCACGTCCGAGCAGTACTTC
v_call: TRBV19
d_call: TRBD1
clone_size: few
j_call: TRBJ2-7

cdr3_aa: CASSLVTENTEAFF
cdr3_nt: TGTGCCAGCAGCTTAGTCACAGAGAACACTGAAGCTTTCTTT
v_call: TRBV7-6
d_call: NA
clone_size: NA
j_call: TRBJ1-1

cdr3_aa: CASSGTGRSPLHF
cdr3_nt: TGTGCCAGCAGCGGGACAGGAAGGTCACCCCTCCACTTT
v_call: TRBV6-6
d_call: TRBD1
clone_size: few
j_call: TRBJ1-6

cdr3_aa: CASSHLDRGRALYGYTF
cdr3_nt: TGCGCCAGCAGCCATCTAGACAGGGGACGTGCCCTCTATGGCTACACCTTC
v_call: TRBV4-3
d_call: TRBD1
clone_size: few
j_call: TRBJ1-2

cdr3_aa: CASSLLEYYTDTQYF
cdr3_nt: TGTGCCAGCAGCTTGTTGGAGTACTACACAGATACGCAGTATTTT
v_call: TRBV5-4
d_call: NA
clone_size: few
j_call: TRBJ2-3